The 3 T cell receptor beta chains in this list originate from one sample, sequenced in a study of T-cell memory formation after mild COVID-19. TCRdb reprocessed the 5' RACE reads via MiXCR and lists one record per CDR3 protein. The sample consists of under 300,000 distinct CDR3 sequences, approximately 9% of them appearing once. The sample was PBMCs or a T cell subset sorted from them (not recorded which). The origin of the receptors is a young man who had mild COVID-19 (a few samples of this study predate the infection). Cell type and time point are not known.

This clonotype was seen a handful of times. The chain employs TRBV7-2 and TRBJ1-5, with D maybe TRBD1 (5 bases). The germline V and J ends were trimmed by 2 bases and 4 bases, with 12 bases remaining between them. Per the germline V gene, CDR1 is SGHTA and CDR2 is FQGNSA. The CDR3 has 15 residues. This CDR3 reads CASSLSQGRNQPQHF. The CDR3, as DNA: TGTGCCAGCAGCTTAAGTCAGGGCCGGAATCAGCCCCAGCATTTT.

The chain uses TRBV6-5 and TRBJ2-2; D is ambiguous. The V gene's germline CDR1 is MNHEY and CDR2 SVGAGI. The V gene lost 0 bases and the J gene lost 6 bases, with 5 bases spanning the gap. CDR3 size: 13 residues. CDR3 nucleotide sequence: TGTGCCAGCAGTTACTCTTCCCCCGGGGAGCTGTTTTTT. Translating gives CASSYSSPGELFF.

Many counts were recorded for this clonotype. Relative to the germline gene, one junction end is altered; a read error may explain this. This chain links TRBV5-1 with TRBJ2-3, with D perhaps matching TRBD2 (7 bases). Germline V lookup: CDR1 SGHRS, CDR2 YFSETQ. The CDR3 is 14 amino acids. CDR3 residues: CASSFGGPTDTQYF. The DNA of the CDR3 is TGTGCCAGCAGCTTCGGGGGGCCCACAGATACGCAGTATTTT.